These T cell receptor beta chains were read from a single sample in a study of CD8+ T cells in alopecia areata. The repertoire was sequenced with immunoSEQ multiplex PCR; TCRdb's copy has only in-frame clones and lacks some. The sample lists some 190,000 clones, about 51% occurring once. Sequencing was performed on CD8+ T cells sorted from blood, taken at roughly week 53, from a patient treated with tofacitinib. The receptors were gathered from a human donor with alopecia areata. CDR3s include the opening cysteine and the closing phenylalanine or tryptophan. Fields, in order: J gene, D gene, clone size, V gene, CDR3 DNA, CDR3 protein. A D gene is named only where the DNA matches it firmly. Clone size is stated in some rows and not others, as once, few, many or a class when expanded.

>TRBJ2-5|TRBD2|-|TRBV28
TGTGCCAGCAGTTTAGTAAGCGGGGGCTTGACCCAGTACTTC
CASSLVSGGLTQYF
>TRBJ1-6|-|few|TRBV11-1
TGTGCCAGCAGCCGTCACCAGGGAACGAATTCACCCCTCCACTTT
CASSRHQGTNSPLHF
>TRBJ2-1|-|-|TRBV20-1
TGCAGTGCGGGGGACACCAATGAGCAGTTCTTC
CSAGDTNEQFF
>TRBJ2-7|TRBD1|-|TRBV5-5
TGCGCCAGCAGCCCTTCCCGAGGGGACAGCTACGAGCAGTACTTC
CASSPSRGDSYEQYF
>TRBJ2-1|TRBD1|few|TRBV5-1
TGCGCCAGCAGCCGACAGGGGGCTGAGCAGTTCTTC
CASSRQGAEQFF
>TRBJ1-5|-|-|TRBV23-1
TGCGCCAGCAGTCTCGGACAGAATAGCAATCAGCCCCAGCATTTT
CASSLGQNSNQPQHF
>TRBJ2-7|-|few|TRBV11-2
TGTGCCAGCAGCTTAGTCCCCCACGAGCAGTACTTC
CASSLVPHEQYF
>TRBJ1-5|-|-|TRBV27
TGTGCCAGCAGTTTATCGTCTCCCGATCAGCCCCAGCATTTT
CASSLSSPDQPQHF
>TRBJ2-5|-|-|TRBV2
TGTGCCAGCACCCCCCACCCCTCCGAGACCCAGTACTTC
CASTPHPSETQYF
>TRBJ2-4|TRBD2|few|TRBV29-1
TGCAGCGTTGTCGGGGGGGCCAAAAACATTCAGTACTTC
CSVVGGAKNIQYF
>TRBJ1-5|-|-|TRBV2
TGTGCCAGCAGTGCCCCAGGCCTGCAAAATCAGCCCCAGCATTTT
CASSAPGLQNQPQHF
>TRBJ2-1|-|-|TRBV7-9
TGTGCCAGCAGCTTGACCAATGAGCAGTTCTTC
CASSLTNEQFF
>TRBJ2-1|-|-|TRBV6-5
TGTGCCAGCAGTCAGCGACTGGACAATGAGCAGTTCTTC
CASSQRLDNEQFF
>TRBJ1-2|-|few|TRBV4-3
TGCGCCAGCAGCCAGCAAGGGGGAGTGAGAGGCTACACCTTC
CASSQQGGVRGYTF
>TRBJ1-3|-|-|TRBV9
TGTGCCAGCACCACAGGGACCCCGTTCTCTGGAAACACCATATATTTT
CASTTGTPFSGNTIYF
>TRBJ2-2|-|few|TRBV19
TGTGCCAGCCTCAACTCCTTCAGGGACACCGGGGAGCTGTTTTTT
CASLNSFRDTGELFF
>TRBJ1-6|-|-|TRBV6-1
TGTGCCAGCAGCAGGGGAAATAATTCACCCCTCCACTTT
CASSRGNNSPLHF
>TRBJ1-2|-|-|TRBV11-2
TGTGCCAGCAGCCACCCGGGGACTAGCTATGGCTACACCTTC
CASSHPGTSYGYTF
>TRBJ2-2|-|-|TRBV7-8
TGTGCCAGCAGCTTTATGCTTGCAAATAAGAACACCGGGGAGCTGTTTTTT
CASSFMLANKNTGELFF
>TRBJ1-6|TRBD1|-|TRBV27
TGTGCCAGCAGTTTCGGACAGGGAAGCAATTCACCCCTCCACTTT
CASSFGQGSNSPLHF
>TRBJ2-7|-|few|TRBV9
TGTGCCAGCAGCGTAGACCCCCCATCTGGGGTCTACGAGCAGTACTTC
CASSVDPPSGVYEQYF
>TRBJ1-6|-|few|TRBV30
TGTGCCTGGAGTTTGGAGACAGGAAATAATTCACCCCTCCACTTT
CAWSLETGNNSPLHF
>TRBJ2-1|TRBD1|-|TRBV29-1
TGCAGCGTTGTGGGGGGACAGGGAGTCGATGAGCAGTTCTTC
CSVVGGQGVDEQFF
>TRBJ1-2|TRBD1|-|TRBV27
TGTGCCAGCAGTGGACAGGGAGGTTCCCTCTATGGCTACACCTTC
CASSGQGGSLYGYTF
>TRBJ1-2|-|-|TRBV18
TGTGCCAGCTCACTCCGGGACCTCGACTATGGCTACACCTTC
CASSLRDLDYGYTF
>TRBJ2-7|TRBD2|-|TRBV27
TGTGCCAGCAGTTTGACTAGCGGGGCGGGGGAGCAGTACTTC
CASSLTSGAGEQYF
>TRBJ2-7|TRBD2|-|TRBV7-8
TGTGCCAGCAGCTTTGGCTGGGGGGGCTACGAGCAGTACTTC
CASSFGWGGYEQYF
>TRBJ1-1|TRBD1|-|TRBV11-2
TGTGCCAGCAGCTTAGTGCCGGACAGGCTATACACTGAAGCTTTCTTT
CASSLVPDRLYTEAFF